These 5 T cell receptor beta chains share one sample of origin, sequenced in a study of blood T cell repertoires in COVID-19. The assay was immunoSEQ multiplex PCR, and TCRdb's table has in-frame clones only and misses some. The table includes around 120,000 clones, around 87% detected once. The sequencing sample was made of peripheral blood. Every receptor here comes from a woman in her sixties or seventies with COVID-19, enrolled during active disease.

The chain has TRBV7-3 and TRBJ1-2; D is unclear. This CDR3 spans 13 amino acids. V was trimmed by 2 bases and J by 8 bases, leaving 12 bases between them. Germline CDR1 reads SGHTA; CDR2 reads FQGTGA. CDR3 protein: CASSLHPTGGYTF. The CDR3 nucleotides are TGTGCCAGCAGCTTACATCCCACGGGGGGCTACACCTTC.

The chain has TRBV19 and TRBJ2-4; D remains unclear. Trimming left V 5 bases short and J 3 bases short, with 23 bases between. Germline loops: CDR1 LNHDA, CDR2 SQIVND (reference sequence). This CDR3 is 18 amino acids long. The CDR3 is CASSRVLALSVGKNIQYF. The CDR3 DNA follows: TGTGCCAGTAGTCGGGTCTTAGCCCTTAGTGTCGGCAAAAACATTCAGTACTTC.

V gene TRBV25-1 combines with J gene TRBJ1-6; 8 bases align to TRBD1. J was trimmed by 10 bases and V by 1 base; bases with no gene match: 9. This CDR3 contains 16 residues. Germline V gives CDR1 MGHDK, CDR2 SYGVNS. CDR3 sequence: CASSESRTGSGSPLHF. The CDR3 DNA sequence: TGTGCCAGCAGTGAATCGAGGACAGGGTCGGGGTCACCCCTCCACTTT.

This clone was observed once. The rearrangement links TRBV4-2 to TRBJ2-7; D may be TRBD2 (7 bases). The CDR3 contains 16 residues. Deletions cut 0 bases from V and 2 bases from J, with 14 bases between. CDR1 and CDR2 from the germline V gene are LGHNA and YNFKEQ. The CDR3 coding sequence is TGTGCCAGCAGCCAAGAACGCGGGGGCCTTACCTACGAGCAGTACTTC. This codes for CASSQERGGLTYEQYF.

The chain combines TRBV5-4 with TRBJ1-2; D call uncertain. The germline gives CDR1 SGHNT, CDR2 YYREEE (reference sequence). The CDR3 spans 15 residues. V was clipped by 4 bases and J by 0 bases, with 13 bases between them. CDR3 residues: CASSGQDGTNYGYTF. The DNA for the CDR3 is TGTGCCAGCAGCGGCCAGGACGGGACTAACTATGGCTACACCTTC. The full variable domain, rest sourced from reference TRBV5-4 and TRBJ1-2, is ETGVTQSPTHLIKTRGQQVTLRCSSQSGHNTVSWYQQALGQGPQFIFQYYREEENGRGNFPPRFSGLQFPNYSSELNVNALELDDSALYLCASSGQDGTNYGYTFGSGTRLTVV.